Sequencing of this T cell receptor beta chain was carried out in a study of blood T cell repertoires in COVID-19. In germline, CDR1 is LGHNA, CDR2 YNFKEQ. The CDR3 has 15 residues. V lost 0 bases, J lost 3 bases, and 3 bases stayed unmatched. The data were produced by immunoSEQ multiplex PCR, yet TCRdb's version contains in-frame clones alone and is incomplete. Seen here are about 210,000 clones, around 88% observed once, and the top ten hold roughly 1.5%. Sequenced material: peripheral blood. V is TRBV4-2 and J is TRBJ1-2, with 8 bases identical to TRBD1. The receptor's source is a man between 18 and 29 years old with active or convalescent COVID-19. The CDR3, as DNA: TGTGCCAGCAGCCAAGATCACAGGGGGGACTATGGCTACACCTTC. It translates to CASSQDHRGDYGYTF.